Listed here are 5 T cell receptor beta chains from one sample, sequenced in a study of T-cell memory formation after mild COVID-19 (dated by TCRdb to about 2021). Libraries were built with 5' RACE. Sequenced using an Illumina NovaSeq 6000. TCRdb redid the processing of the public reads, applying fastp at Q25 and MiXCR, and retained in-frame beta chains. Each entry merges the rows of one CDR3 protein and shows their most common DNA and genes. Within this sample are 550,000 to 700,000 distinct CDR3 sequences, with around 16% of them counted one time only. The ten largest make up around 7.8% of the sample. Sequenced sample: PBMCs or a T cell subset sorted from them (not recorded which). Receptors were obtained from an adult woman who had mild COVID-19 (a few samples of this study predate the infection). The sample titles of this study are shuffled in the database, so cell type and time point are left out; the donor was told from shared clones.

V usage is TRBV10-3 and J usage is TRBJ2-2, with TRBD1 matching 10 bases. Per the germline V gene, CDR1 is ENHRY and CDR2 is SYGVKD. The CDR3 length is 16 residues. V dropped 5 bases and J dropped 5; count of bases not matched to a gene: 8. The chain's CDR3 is CAISPLMDRGTGELFF. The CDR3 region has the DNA TGTGCCATCAGTCCCTTAATGGACAGGGGGACCGGGGAGCTGTTTTTT.

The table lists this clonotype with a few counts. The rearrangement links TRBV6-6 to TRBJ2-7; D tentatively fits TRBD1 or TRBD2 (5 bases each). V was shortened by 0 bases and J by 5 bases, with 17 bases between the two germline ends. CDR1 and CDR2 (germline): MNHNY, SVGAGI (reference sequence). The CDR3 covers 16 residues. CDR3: CASSYSSFRGRNEQYF. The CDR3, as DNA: TGTGCCAGCAGTTACTCGAGTTTCCGGGGCCGTAACGAGCAGTACTTC.

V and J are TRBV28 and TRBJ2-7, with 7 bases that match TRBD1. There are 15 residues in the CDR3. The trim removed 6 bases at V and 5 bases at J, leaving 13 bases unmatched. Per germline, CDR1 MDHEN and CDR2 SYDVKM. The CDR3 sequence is CASSQTGLLTNEQYF. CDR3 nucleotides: TGTGCCAGCAGCCAGACAGGGTTACTCACCAACGAGCAGTACTTC.

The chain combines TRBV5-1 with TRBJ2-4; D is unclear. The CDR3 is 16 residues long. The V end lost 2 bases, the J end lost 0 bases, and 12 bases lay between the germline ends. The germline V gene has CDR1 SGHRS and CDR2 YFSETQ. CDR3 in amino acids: CASSFDGILAKNIQYF. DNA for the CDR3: TGCGCCAGCAGCTTCGACGGAATACTAGCCAAAAACATTCAGTACTTC.

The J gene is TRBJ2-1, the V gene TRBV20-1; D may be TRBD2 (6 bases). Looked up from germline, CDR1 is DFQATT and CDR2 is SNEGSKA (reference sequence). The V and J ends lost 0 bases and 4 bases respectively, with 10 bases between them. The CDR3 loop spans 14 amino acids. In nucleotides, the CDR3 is TGCAGTGCTAGAGAGTCTAGCGAGTACAATGAGCAGTTCTTC. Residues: CSARESSEYNEQFF.